A single sample is the source of the 22 T cell receptor beta chains below, sequenced in a study of blood T cell repertoires in COVID-19. The data were produced by immunoSEQ multiplex PCR, yet TCRdb's version contains in-frame clones alone and is incomplete. The sample comprises roughly 330,000 clones, 65% to 85% of which are singletons, and about 1.2% rests with the top ten. The sequencing sample was made of peripheral blood. All receptors come from a woman aged 50 to 65 with acute or convalescent COVID-19.

V gene TRBV5-6 combines with J gene TRBJ2-5; D may be TRBD1 (5 bases). This CDR3 is 15 amino acids long. The V gene's germline CDR1 is SGHDT and CDR2 YYEEEE. Trimming cost V 0 bases and J 1 base, with 10 bases left between them. As DNA, the CDR3 is TGTGCCAGCAGCTTGGTAGGGGCCGGCCAAGAGACCCAGTACTTC. Its protein product is CASSLVGAGQETQYF. The full variable domain, completed using reference TRBV5-6 and TRBJ2-5, is DAGVTQSPTHLIKTRGQQVTLRCSPKSGHDTVSWYQQALGQGPQFIFQYYEEEERQRGNFPDRFSGHQFPNYSSELNVNALLLGDSALYLCASSLVGAGQETQYFGPGTRLLVL.

The chain is built from TRBV4-1 and TRBJ2-5; D remains unclear. The CDR3 runs 14 residues. The V gene's germline CDR1 is MGHRA and CDR2 YSYEKL. V lost 1 base and J lost 5, with 11 bases in between. The CDR3 sequence: CASSQAETGETQYF. DNA of the CDR3: TGCGCCAGCAGCCAAGCAGAGACTGGGGAGACCCAGTACTTC.

This sequence joins TRBV6-6 and TRBJ2-7, with 8 bases fitting TRBD2. Germline values: CDR1 MNHNY, CDR2 SVGAGI (reference sequence). V lost 7 bases, J lost 0 bases, and 8 bases stayed unmatched. The CDR3 extends over 15 amino acids. The CDR3 reads CASTHPGTSSYEQYF. CDR3 nucleotides: TGTGCCAGCACTCACCCCGGGACTAGCTCCTACGAGCAGTACTTC.

The chain combines TRBV24-1 with TRBJ2-7, with TRBD1 matching 9 bases. V dropped 4 bases and J dropped 8; count of bases not matched to a gene: 5. Germline V gene data show CDR1 as KGHDR and CDR2 as SFDVKD. The CDR3 is 13 residues long. CDR3 nucleotide sequence: TGTGCCACCAGTGAGAGACAGGGGGGGAAGCAGTACTTC. This codes for CATSERQGGKQYF.

The chain joins TRBV19 to TRBJ1-4; D unclear. Germline CDR1 is LNHDA and CDR2 is SQIVND (reference sequence). Trimming took 8 bases from V and 2 from J, leaving 9 bases between them. There are 13 residues in the CDR3. CDR3 amino acids: CASGEITNEKLFF. The CDR3 nucleotides read TGTGCCAGTGGAGAAATTACTAATGAAAAACTGTTTTTT.

This clone was detected only a few times. The rearrangement uses TRBV6-2 or TRBV6-3 and TRBJ1-1, with a weak D call TRBD1 (5 bases). Germline-derived CDR1 and CDR2 are MNHEY and SVGEGT. The germline V and J ends were trimmed by 5 bases and 7 bases, with 14 bases remaining between them. CDR3 length: 13 amino acids. The DNA of the CDR3 is TGTGCCAGCAGTGGACACCTTACGAATGAAGCTTTCTTT. The encoded protein is CASSGHLTNEAFF.

Written as DNA, the CDR3 is TGTGCCAGCAGCTTAGTGCGGGAGCAGTTCTTC. This codes for CASSLVREQFF. The chain couples TRBV7-6 to TRBJ2-1; D uncertain. This CDR3 spans 11 amino acids. Germline CDR1 SGHVS, CDR2 FNYEAQ. Trimming removed 1 base at V and 10 bases at J, with 5 bases between. The whole variable domain, remainder taken from reference TRBV7-6 and TRBJ2-1, is GAGVSQSPRYKVTKRGQDVALRCDPISGHVSLYWYRQALGQGPEFLTYFNYEAQQDKSGLPNDRFSAERPEGSISTLTIQRTEQRDSAMYRCASSLVREQFFGPGTRLTVL.

CDR3 in amino acids: CAWSVLVRDTEAFF. CDR3 nucleotides: TGTGCCTGGAGTGTTTTGGTGAGGGACACTGAAGCTTTCTTT. J is TRBJ1-1 and V is TRBV30, with D unresolved. CDR3 size: 14 residues. The germline gives CDR1 GTSNPN, CDR2 SVGIG (reference sequence). V lost 0 bases, J lost 3 bases, and 11 bases lay in between.

The chain uses TRBV20-1 and TRBJ1-5; D uncertain. The germline V gene has CDR1 DFQATT and CDR2 SNEGSKA (reference sequence). The CDR3 covers 15 residues. Trimming took off 6 bases at V and 9 bases at J, with 24 bases between the two ends. Here the CDR3 reads CSASQPGNVVGPQHF. In nucleotides, the CDR3 is TGCAGTGCCAGTCAACCGGGGAATGTAGTTGGGCCCCAGCATTTT.

V is TRBV5-5 and J is TRBJ1-1; TRBD1 agrees at 7 bases. The CDR3 consists of 12 residues. The ends lost 5 bases at V and 9 bases at J; junction bases unmatched: 7. CDR1 SGHKS and CDR2 YYEKEE come from the germline V gene (reference sequence). CDR3 amino acids: CASSDDRVKAFF. CDR3 nucleotide sequence: TGTGCCAGCAGTGATGACAGGGTCAAAGCTTTCTTT.

V gene TRBV27 combines with J gene TRBJ2-7, with unresolved D. V was pared by 5 bases and J by 6 bases, with 20 bases between. The CDR3 is made up of 15 amino acids. Germline values: CDR1 MNHEY, CDR2 SMNVEV (reference sequence). The CDR3, as DNA: TGTGCCAGCAGTAAAGACGGTGCTGGGCTGGGCGAGCAGTACGTC. Translating it yields CASSKDGAGLGEQYV.

This clone showed up just a few times. The V call is TRBV29-1, the J call TRBJ2-3; 7 bases map to TRBD2. Trimming took 4 bases from V and 4 from J; bases not matched to a gene: 5. The CDR3 length is 13 residues. Germline CDR1 is SQVTM and CDR2 is ANQGSEA. CDR3 sequence reads: CSVGAGVADTQYF. For the CDR3, the DNA is TGCAGCGTTGGGGCGGGAGTGGCAGATACGCAGTATTTT.

The chain uses TRBV18 and TRBJ2-5; 7 nucleotides align to TRBD1. The CDR3 contains 14 residues. The junction had 4 bases not matched to a gene; V was cut back by 3 bases and J by 3 bases. Germline values: CDR1 KGHSH, CDR2 LQKENI. CDR3 sequence: CASSPGQIKETQYF. In DNA, the CDR3 is TGTGCCAGCTCACCGGGACAGATTAAAGAGACCCAGTACTTC.

The gene calls are TRBV10-3 and TRBJ2-1; maybe TRBD2 (6 bases). The V end was cut by 0 bases, the J end by 5 bases, with 17 bases between. Germline CDR1 is ENHRY and CDR2 is SYGVKD. This CDR3 contains 17 residues. The CDR3 nucleotides read TGTGCCATCAGTGAGTCGAAGGCTGGGGGGACGAACAATGAGCAGTTCTTC. Amino acids: CAISESKAGGTNNEQFF.

The chain links TRBV19 to TRBJ1-5; 9 bases line up with TRBD1. V dropped 5 bases and J dropped 2; count of bases not matched to a gene: 7. This CDR3 spans 16 amino acids. Germline V gene data show CDR1 as LNHDA and CDR2 as SQIVND (reference sequence). DNA for the CDR3: TGTGCCAGTAGTCTATGGACAGGGGATGGCAATCAGCCCCAGCATTTT. Translated: CASSLWTGDGNQPQHF.

The chain employs TRBV6-4 and TRBJ1-2; TRBD1 aligns across 9 bases. Per the germline V gene, CDR1 is MRHNA and CDR2 is SNTAGT. V was pared by 3 bases and J by 8 bases, with 13 bases of the junction left unmatched. There are 16 residues in the CDR3. The CDR3 DNA is TGTGCCAGCAGTGAATGGCCGGGACAGGGATGGAACGGCTACACCTTC. It codes for CASSEWPGQGWNGYTF.

V and J are TRBV27 and TRBJ1-1; 9 bases map to TRBD1. Germline trimming cut 7 bases from V and 3 bases from J; bases unmatched to any gene: 6. This CDR3 is 14 amino acids long. From germline, CDR1 is MNHEY and CDR2 SMNVEV (reference sequence). CDR3 in amino acids: CASTLTGGDTEAFF. In DNA form, the CDR3 reads TGTGCCAGCACCCTGACAGGGGGGGACACTGAAGCTTTCTTT.

The rearrangement joins TRBV6-5 to TRBJ2-7; 13 bases align to TRBD2. The germline V gene has CDR1 MNHEY and CDR2 SVGAGI. J lost 7 bases, V lost 8 bases, and 5 bases had no gene match. The CDR3 runs 13 residues. CDR3 DNA sequence: TGTGCCAGCCACAAACTAGCGGGGGGGGAGCAGTACGTC. Amino acids: CASHKLAGGEQYV.

The genes are TRBV6-1 and TRBJ2-5; 8 bases match TRBD2. Germline V CDR1 and CDR2: MNHNS, SASEGT. The CDR3 contains 16 residues. With 2 bases clipped from V and 2 bases from J, the junction kept 7 bases outside the gene matches. The CDR3 protein is CASSEWAGGRQETQYF. The CDR3 DNA reads TGTGCCAGCAGTGAATGGGCGGGGGGACGTCAAGAGACCCAGTACTTC.

The CDR3 protein is CASSVDPQGWDTQYF. In DNA form, the CDR3 reads TGTGCCAGCAGCGTAGACCCTCAGGGGTGGGATACGCAGTATTTT. The genes are TRBV9 and TRBJ2-3; D is perhaps TRBD1 (6 bases). Germline CDR1 is SGDLS and CDR2 is YYNGEE. The CDR3 is made up of 15 amino acids. The V end lost 0 bases, the J end lost 6 bases, and 14 bases lay between the germline ends.

In this sample, this clone turned up once. This chain connects TRBV10-3 to TRBJ2-7, with TRBD1 matching 10 bases. J lost 7 bases, V lost 4 bases, and 7 bases had no gene match. The germline CDR1 and CDR2 sequences are ENHRY and SYGVKD. The CDR3 extends over 14 amino acids. CDR3 loop: CAISARTGGGEQYF. CDR3 coding DNA: TGTGCCATCAGTGCCAGGACAGGGGGAGGGGAGCAGTACTTC.

The genes are TRBV5-5 and TRBJ2-1; D possibly corresponds to TRBD1 (6 bases). From germline, CDR1 is SGHKS and CDR2 YYEKEE (reference sequence). CDR3 size: 15 residues. The ends were cut back, 0 bases at V and 13 bases at J, with 20 bases in the middle. CDR3: CASSLAGHLYNGQFF. DNA of the CDR3: TGTGCCAGCAGCTTGGCGGGACACCTTTATAATGGACAGTTCTTC.